The 4 T cell receptor beta chains below all came from one sample that was sequenced in a study of T cell repertoires in cytomegalovirus infection. TCRdb ran MiXCR on the reads and lists one entry per CDR3 protein. This sample has roughly 250,000 distinct CDR3 sequences, with roughly 12% found just once. Specimen: PBMCs. The source of these receptors is a human donor in good health (CMV status not recorded). Some clones in this sample may be carry-over from other donors' samples.

This clonotype was seen many times. The chain carries TRBV6-2 or TRBV6-3 and TRBJ2-4; D may be TRBD2 (6 bases). The CDR3 sequence is 17 residues long. Germline-derived CDR1 and CDR2 are MNHEY and SVGEGT. V was pared by 2 bases and J by 0 bases, with 14 bases between. CDR3 region: CASSYAPGVIAKNIQYF. Written as DNA, the CDR3 is TGTGCCAGCAGTTACGCCCCGGGGGTTATAGCCAAAAACATTCAGTACTTC.

This chain joins TRBV29-1 and TRBJ1-4; D gene ambiguous. The CDR3 sequence is 13 residues long. CDR1 and CDR2 (germline): SQVTM, ANQGSEA. V lost 6 bases to trimming and J lost 3 bases, with 11 bases between them. Here the CDR3 reads CSVVDAANEKLFF. As DNA, the CDR3 is TGCAGCGTGGTGGACGCGGCTAATGAAAAACTGTTTTTT.

V gene TRBV2 combines with J gene TRBJ2-1; D gene unclear. Germline CDR1 SNHLY, CDR2 FYNNEI. The CDR3 consists of 11 residues. Trimming pared 4 bases from V and 7 bases from J, leaving 5 bases between. DNA for the CDR3: TGTGCCAGCAGTGTAAAGAATGAGCAGTTCTTC. Translation gives CASSVKNEQFF.

The chain recombines TRBV12-3 or TRBV12-4 with TRBJ1-5; no firm D call. The CDR3 contains 16 residues. Trimming took 1 base from V and 7 from J, leaving 17 bases between them. The CDR3 region is CASSLGPVRGVQPQHF. The CDR3 region has the DNA TGTGCCAGCAGTTTAGGACCAGTTCGTGGGGTCCAGCCCCAGCATTTT.